This TCR beta chain was identified during a study of blood T cell dynamics during melanoma immunotherapy. Study results and caveats: Among sorted CD8+ subsets, immune-effector cells had the highest clonality and cell-free DNA similarity.

The time point was: pre-treatment baseline. Germline-derived CDR1 and CDR2 are MNHEY and SMNVEV (reference sequence). The CDR3 has 15 residues. Trimming removed 6 bases from V and 3 bases from J; junction bases left unmatched: 10. In the case of this clone: The antigen is not known.

Here immunoSEQ multiplex PCR was the method, and the copy in TCRdb shows in-frame clones only, minus some. The table includes 13,000 or so clones, 92% detected once. The sequence derives from a human donor with melanoma. The rearrangement joins TRBV27 to TRBJ1-2; 7 positions agree with TRBD1. Source: effector memory CD8+ T cells from blood, taken from a patient treated with checkpoint blockade. The CDR3 DNA follows: TGTGCCAGCAGGACGGAGACAGGGTGGGACTATGGCTACACCTTC. This translates into CASRTETGWDYGYTF.